Listed below are T cell receptor beta chains from one sample, sequenced in a study of blood T cell repertoires in COVID-19. The protocol was immunoSEQ multiplex PCR, while the TCRdb copy is restricted to in-frame clones and leaves out a portion. The sample has about 76,000 clones; about 85% are singletons. What was sequenced was peripheral blood. Source of these receptors: a man in his 60s with COVID-19, enrolled during active disease. The CDR3 runs from the conserved cysteine through the conserved F or W.

TRBV10-1	TRBJ2-1	CASSAGTSGRNEQFF
TRBV12-5	TRBJ2-3	CASTGTSYPDTQYF
TRBV6-5	TRBJ2-7	CASSGQGFFYEQYF
TRBV6-5	TRBJ2-1	CASRLAGGIDEQFF
TRBV10-3	TRBJ2-2	CAIAGTSGRDTGELFF
TRBV11-2	TRBJ1-2	CASSFGTAYGYTF
TRBV19	TRBJ2-5	CATHRGRTIQETQYF
TRBV18	TRBJ1-1	CASSPNSGANTEAFF
TRBV25-1	TRBJ2-3	CASSRAGSTDTQYF
TRBV5-1	TRBJ2-3	CASSPGQYTDTQYF
TRBV25-1	TRBJ1-2	CASSDLTRYTF
TRBV5-1	TRBJ1-6	CASSLGTGDSPLHF
TRBV25-1	TRBJ1-3	CASSTRTAGNTIYF
TRBV11-1	TRBJ2-7	CASSSQLAETYEQYF
TRBV6-5	TRBJ2-5	CASTPGGEETQYF
TRBV29-1	TRBJ2-2	CATPRDRDNTGELFF
TRBV3-1/TRBV3-2	TRBJ1-2	CASSPRTAGGYTF
TRBV6-4	TRBJ1-1	CASSDTSGSTEAFF
TRBV29-1	TRBJ2-7	CSVVPGPRSYEQYF
TRBV24-1	TRBJ2-2	CATSDQTSGTNTGELFF
TRBV2	TRBJ1-6	CASRTGPTSPLHF
TRBV7-9	TRBJ2-3	CASSLPLTSTDTQYF
TRBV6-1	TRBJ1-2	CASSVRAGTAFYGYTF
TRBV3-1/TRBV3-2	TRBJ1-2	CASSQINRDTFYGYTF
TRBV9	TRBJ1-4	CASSPLRTGDEKLFF
TRBV6-5	TRBJ2-7	CASSRGQGVGYEQYF
TRBV29-1	TRBJ2-1	CSVVEGQGEQFF
TRBV9	TRBJ2-5	CASSALAGGPETQYF